The 18 T cell receptor beta chains given below trace back to one sample, sequenced in a study of CD8 T cells in ankylosing spondylitis. TCRdb itself ran the 5' RACE reads through MiXCR, one entry per CDR3 protein. Counted here are 700,000 or so distinct CDR3 sequences, under 20% occurring once; the ten biggest clones make up around 20%. No cognate antigen is known for these TCRs. Study results and limitations: A motif in TCR beta, a set of roughly 8 highly homologous variants, appeared characteristic of ankylosing spondylitis blood.

Sequencing was done on a sample of blood, either unsorted or a sorted T cell fraction (not recorded which). All receptors derive from a male donor with ankylosing spondylitis.

This rearrangement joins TRBV5-1 to TRBJ2-1; D is unclear. The CDR3 sequence is 13 residues long. In germline, CDR1 is SGHRS, CDR2 YFSETQ. The V gene lost 0 bases and the J gene lost 9 bases, with 10 bases spanning the gap. CDR3 nucleotide sequence: TGCGCCAGCAGCTTGGTAGGGTTCGGTGAGCAGTTCTTC. Its protein is CASSLVGFGEQFF.

This chain connects TRBV14 to TRBJ2-4; D is unresolved. There are 13 residues in the CDR3. Trimming took off 4 bases at V and 3 bases at J, with 7 bases between the two ends. Germline CDR1 is SGHDN and CDR2 is FVKESK. The CDR3, as DNA: TGTGCCAGCAGCCCGACCTTCAAAAACATTCAGTACTTC. As protein: CASSPTFKNIQYF.

This clonotype has a handful of counts. The chain recombines TRBV21-1 with TRBJ2-7; no check of the table's D call, TRBD2, against the DNA was made. TRBV21-1 is given as a pseudogene. The CDR3 has 16 amino acids. CDR3 loop: CASSKGERVGSLEQYF. CDR3 sequence (DNA): TGTGCCAGCAGCAAAGGGGAGCGGGTGGGGTCTCTCGAGCAGTACTTC.

J is TRBJ1-2 and V is TRBV27, with D tentatively TRBD1 (5 bases). Trimming stripped 7 bases from V and 4 bases from J, with 16 bases between. CDR1 is MNHEY and CDR2 is SMNVEV in the germline V gene (reference sequence). The CDR3 contains 14 residues. DNA for the CDR3: TGTGCCAGCACCACAAAAGGAGGGGCCTATGGCTACACCTTC. It yields the protein CASTTKGGAYGYTF.

A few counts support this clonotype. The J gene is TRBJ1-4, the V gene TRBV27; perhaps TRBD1 as D (6 bases). The V end was cut by 1 base, the J end by 3 bases, with 9 bases between. The CDR3 loop spans 15 amino acids. The germline CDR1 and CDR2 sequences are MNHEY and SMNVEV (reference sequence). CDR3 sequence: CASSLWAGANEKLFF. CDR3 DNA sequence: TGTGCCAGCAGTTTATGGGCAGGGGCTAATGAAAAACTGTTTTTT.

This clonotype was detected a few times. The chain has TRBV2 and TRBJ1-5; D remains ambiguous. The CDR3 has 14 amino acids. With 7 bases removed from V and 0 bases from J, the gap between germline ends came to 10 bases. CDR1 and CDR2 (germline): SNHLY, FYNNEI. CDR3 protein: CASTYENSNQPQHF. DNA for the CDR3: TGTGCCAGCACGTACGAAAATAGCAATCAGCCCCAGCATTTT.

The sample holds a few counts of this clonotype. The genes are TRBV7-3 and TRBJ2-7, with 11 bases lining up with TRBD2. CDR3 size: 15 residues. Per the germline V gene, CDR1 is SGHTA and CDR2 is FQGTGA. After removal of 2 bases from V and 4 bases from J, the junction contained 4 bases not matched to a gene. CDR3: CASSLLGTSGYEQYF. DNA of the CDR3: TGTGCCAGCAGCTTACTCGGGACTAGCGGATACGAGCAGTACTTC. Full variable domain (remainder filled in from reference TRBV7-3 and TRBJ2-7): GAGVSQTPSNKVTEKGKYVELRCDPISGHTALYWYRQSLGQGPEFLIYFQGTGAADDSGLPNDRFFAVRPEGSVSTLKIQRTERGDSAVYLCASSLLGTSGYEQYFGPGTRLTVT.

This rearrangement joins TRBV20-1 to TRBJ1-5; D uncertain. This CDR3 has 14 amino acids. Germline V CDR1 and CDR2: DFQATT, SNEGSKA (reference sequence). Trimming took 3 bases from V and 0 from J, leaving 9 bases between them. The CDR3 here is CSASSAYSNQPQHF. The CDR3 DNA reads as TGCAGTGCTAGCTCTGCCTATAGCAATCAGCCCCAGCATTTT.

This clonotype occurred a few times. The V gene is TRBV21-1, the J gene TRBJ2-5; TRBD1 is the table's D call, not checked against the DNA. TRBV21-1 is described as a pseudogene. There are 13 residues in the CDR3. The CDR3 DNA reads TGTGCCAGCACCAGACAGGCAGGAGAGACCCAGTACTTC. This codes for CASTRQAGETQYF.

The sample holds a few counts of this clonotype. The CDR3 here is CASSDRGGGALYEQYF. The CDR3 nucleotides are TGCGCCAGTAGCGACAGGGGCGGGGGGGCCCTCTACGAGCAGTACTTC. The rearrangement uses TRBV5-1 and TRBJ2-7, with D perhaps matching TRBD2 (9 bases). Trimming cost V 8 bases and J 3 bases, with 24 bases left between them. Germline CDR1 and CDR2: SGHRS and YFSETQ. CDR3 length: 16 residues. Drawing the rest from reference TRBV5-1 and TRBJ2-7, the complete variable domain is KAGVTQTPRYLIKTRGQQVTLSCSPISGHRSVSWYQQTPGQGLQFLFEYFSETQRNKGNFPGRFSGRQFSNSRSEMNVSTLELGDSALYLCASSDRGGGALYEQYFGPGTRLTVT.

The chain is built from TRBV7-9 and TRBJ2-1; 7 nucleotides line up with TRBD1. J was trimmed by 2 bases and V by 4 bases; bases with no gene match: 5. The CDR3 has 15 residues. Looked up from germline, CDR1 is SEHNR and CDR2 is FQNEAQ (reference sequence). The CDR3 loop is CASSSGQATYNEQFF. The CDR3, as DNA: TGTGCCAGCAGCTCCGGACAGGCAACCTACAATGAGCAGTTCTTC.

This clonotype was counted between two and nine times. This chain connects TRBV10-3 to TRBJ1-1; D is ambiguous. This CDR3 region has 15 residues. Trimming cost V 4 bases and J 0 bases, with 12 bases left between them. The germline V gene encodes CDR1 ENHRY and CDR2 SYGVKD. CDR3 nucleotides: TGTGCCATCAGTGGGGGAGTAGCCCTGAACACTGAAGCTTTCTTT. The encoded protein is CAISGGVALNTEAFF.

The chain has TRBV9 and TRBJ1-2; D unclear. Per germline, CDR1 SGDLS and CDR2 YYNGEE. V lost 1 base to trimming and J lost 10 bases, with 8 bases between them. The length of the CDR3 is 11 residues. CDR3 in amino acids: CASSVNGFYTF. Here the CDR3 DNA reads TGTGCCAGCAGCGTAAACGGCTTCTACACCTTC.

The chain joins TRBV15 to TRBJ2-5; D remains unclear. The germline V and J ends were trimmed by 0 bases and 4 bases, with 0 bases remaining between them. CDR1 and CDR2 (germline): LNHNV, YYDKDF (reference sequence). This CDR3 comprises 11 residues. DNA for the CDR3: TGTGCCACCAGCAGAGAAGAGACCCAGTACTTC. Amino acids: CATSREETQYF.

This clonotype was recorded many times. The rearrangement links TRBV12-3 or TRBV12-4 to TRBJ1-1, with D uncertain. The V and J ends lost 6 bases and 1 base respectively, with 6 bases between them. The CDR3 spans 12 residues. The CDR3 here is CASSQWNTEAFF. In nucleotides, the CDR3 is TGTGCCAGCAGCCAATGGAACACTGAAGCTTTCTTT.

In its sample, this clonotype was seen a few times. V gene TRBV5-1 combines with J gene TRBJ1-5; no clear D. V was pared by 0 bases and J by 6 bases, with 13 bases between. CDR1 and CDR2 from the germline V gene are SGHRS and YFSETQ. The CDR3 has 15 amino acids. The CDR3 sequence: CASSLEGSAAQPQHF. For the CDR3, the DNA is TGCGCCAGCAGCTTGGAGGGTTCAGCCGCTCAGCCCCAGCATTTT.

V gene TRBV12-3 or TRBV12-4 combines with J gene TRBJ2-5, with 7 bases that match TRBD2. The CDR3 runs to 17 residues. V gave up 5 bases and J gave up 2 bases; unmatched junction bases: 14. CDR3 in amino acids: CASSPTPGLPKQETQYF. In nucleotides, the CDR3 is TGTGCCAGCAGTCCTACCCCGGGACTACCGAAACAAGAGACCCAGTACTTC.

This clonotype was observed a handful of times. The chain joins TRBV6-1 to TRBJ2-3; TRBD2 might be the D (6 bases). The CDR3 totals 15 residues. Germline V gene lookup returns CDR1 MNHNS and CDR2 SASEGT. The V end was cut by 6 bases, the J end by 4 bases, with 17 bases between. The DNA for the CDR3 is TGTGCCAGCAGCCGTCGGGGGATCAGCGCAGATACGCAGTATTTT. Translation: CASSRRGISADTQYF.